These 14 T cell receptor beta chains were all obtained from the same sample, sequenced in a study of blood T cell repertoires in COVID-19. This table comes from immunoSEQ multiplex PCR, and its TCRdb copy is limited to in-frame clones, with some not included. The sample has tens of thousands of clones, around 87% seen once. The sequenced sample was peripheral blood. These receptors all come from an elderly man with active COVID-19.

The chain uses TRBV24-1 and TRBJ2-3; 9 bases map to TRBD2. V shed 4 bases and J 2 bases; nucleotides not matched to a gene: 9. This CDR3 comprises 17 residues. Germline-derived CDR1 and CDR2 are KGHDR and SFDVKD. The CDR3 nucleotides are TGTGCCACCAGTGAACAAACGCTAGCGGGATTCACAGATACGCAGTATTTT. As protein: CATSEQTLAGFTDTQYF.

The chain uses TRBV5-1 and TRBJ2-3, with TRBD2 matching 12 bases. The length of the CDR3 is 14 residues. Germline-derived CDR1 and CDR2 are SGHRS and YFSETQ. J gave up 6 bases and V 8 bases, and 7 bases lay outside the gene matches. CDR3 nucleotides: TGCGCCAGTAAGACTAGCGGGAGTTCGGATACGCAGTATTTT. It is translated as CASKTSGSSDTQYF.

The chain has TRBV28 and TRBJ1-1; D is ambiguous. Germline CDR1 and CDR2: MDHEN and SYDVKM. This CDR3 region has 14 residues. Trimming took off 7 bases at V and 1 base at J, with 13 bases between the two ends. CDR3 DNA: TGTGCCAGCACACCTAGCCTCCCGAACACTGAAGCTTTCTTT. This codes for CASTPSLPNTEAFF.

This CDR3 is CASRQLPNYGYTF. The CDR3 DNA is TGTGCCAGCAGACAGCTTCCTAACTATGGCTACACCTTC. V usage is TRBV28 and J usage is TRBJ1-2; D gene unclear. Germline V gives CDR1 MDHEN, CDR2 SYDVKM. The CDR3 contains 13 residues. The V and J ends lost 6 bases and 0 bases respectively, with 8 bases between them.

The V call is TRBV18, the J call TRBJ1-1; D is possibly TRBD1 (5 bases). Looked up from germline, CDR1 is KGHSH and CDR2 is LQKENI. There are 14 residues in the CDR3. Trimming took 1 base from V and 1 from J, leaving 7 bases between them. The CDR3 protein is CASSPRQQNTEAFF. The CDR3 nucleotides read TGTGCCAGCTCACCACGACAGCAGAACACTGAAGCTTTCTTT.

This chain joins TRBV25-1 and TRBJ2-5, with TRBD2 identical over 9 bases. J lost 5 bases, V lost 3 bases, and 4 bases had no gene match. The CDR3 length is 14 residues. Germline V CDR1 and CDR2: MGHDK, SYGVNS. This CDR3 is CASSEAGGRETQYF. For the CDR3, the DNA is TGTGCCAGCAGTGAGGCGGGAGGGAGGGAGACCCAGTACTTC.

This clone has only a few counts. This rearrangement joins TRBV7-2 to TRBJ1-3; D possibly corresponds to TRBD1 (6 bases). The V and J ends lost 5 bases and 1 base respectively, with 12 bases between them. The CDR3 extends over 15 amino acids. Germline V gives CDR1 SGHTA, CDR2 FQGNSA. As DNA, the CDR3 is TGTGCCAGCAGCGCCTCACAGGGATCTGGAAACACCATATATTTT. Amino acid sequence: CASSASQGSGNTIYF.

The J gene is TRBJ1-2, the V gene TRBV18; the D gene is possibly TRBD1 (6 bases). The CDR3 consists of 15 residues. V lost 3 bases to trimming and J lost 6 bases, with 17 bases between them. Germline V CDR1 and CDR2: KGHSH, LQKENI. The CDR3 region is CASSPESRQAHGYTF. CDR3 nucleotides: TGTGCCAGCTCACCGGAAAGTCGACAGGCCCATGGCTACACCTTC.

The chain uses TRBV7-2 and TRBJ1-1; no clear D gene. Germline V gives CDR1 SGHTA, CDR2 FQGNSA. V was shortened by 5 bases and J by 1 base, with 11 bases between the two germline ends. The CDR3 has 14 residues. Here the CDR3 DNA reads TGTGCCAGCAGCCCCGTCTCGGGGAACACTGAAGCTTTCTTT. It specifies CASSPVSGNTEAFF.

A few counts support this clone. V usage is TRBV5-1 and J usage is TRBJ2-3, with TRBD2 matching over 8 bases. CDR3 length: 14 residues. Losses at the gene ends were 3 bases for V and 4 bases for J; bases not matched to a gene: 4. Per the germline V gene, CDR1 is SGHRS and CDR2 is YFSETQ. The CDR3 bases are TGCGCCAGCAGCTCTCGGACTAGCTCAGATACGCAGTATTTT. Its protein is CASSSRTSSDTQYF.

The rearrangement joins TRBV2 to TRBJ2-5, with a tentative D call TRBD2 (5 bases). Trimming removed 2 bases from V and 5 bases from J, with 12 bases in between. Germline CDR1 reads SNHLY; CDR2 reads FYNNEI. CDR3 length: 14 amino acids. The CDR3 region has the DNA TGTGCCAGCAGTGAACGGGGAATCGGGGAGACCCAGTACTTC. Translating it yields CASSERGIGETQYF.

The rearrangement links TRBV30 to TRBJ1-5, with a tentative D call TRBD1 (6 bases). V was trimmed by 4 bases and J by 4 bases, leaving 11 bases between them. Germline V gene data show CDR1 as GTSNPN and CDR2 as SVGIG (reference sequence). This CDR3 has 13 amino acids. CDR3 in DNA: TGTGCCTGGACGACACAGGGTAATCAGCCCCAGCATTTT. This gives the protein CAWTTQGNQPQHF. The full variable domain, in which reference TRBV30 and TRBJ1-5 provide the parts outside the CDR3, is SQTIHQWPATLVQPVGSPLSLECTVEGTSNPNLYWYRQAAGRGLQLLFYSVGIGQISSEVPQNLSASRPQDRQFILSSKKLLLSDSGFYLCAWTTQGNQPQHFGDGTRLSIL.

This clone was picked up one time. V gene TRBV5-5 combines with J gene TRBJ2-3, with D uncertain. The CDR3 is made up of 13 amino acids. CDR1 and CDR2 (germline): SGHKS, YYEKEE (reference sequence). Trimming pared 1 base from V and 2 bases from J, leaving 5 bases between. CDR3 sequence (DNA): TGTGCCAGCAGCTTGACAGCCACAGATACGCAGTATTTT. Translation: CASSLTATDTQYF. The complete variable domain, with remaining parts taken from reference TRBV5-5 and TRBJ2-3, reads DAGVTQSPTHLIKTRGQQVTLRCSPISGHKSVSWYQQVLGQGPQFIFQYYEKEERGRGNFPDRFSARQFPNYSSELNVNALLLGDSALYLCASSLTATDTQYFGPGTRLTVL.

This chain links TRBV24-1 with TRBJ2-3; D might be TRBD2 (6 bases). Trimming took 2 bases from V and 3 from J, leaving 17 bases between them. This CDR3 spans 17 amino acids. CDR1 and CDR2 from the germline V gene are KGHDR and SFDVKD. Here the CDR3 reads CATSDSGLARGTDTQYF. CDR3 coding DNA: TGTGCCACCAGTGATTCAGGCCTAGCGAGAGGTACAGATACGCAGTATTTT.